Shown below are 11 T cell receptor beta chains from a single sample sequenced in a study of cytomegalovirus exposure and HLA in healthy donors. Researchers ran the PCR with 60 Vbeta and 13 Jbeta primers. The assay was immunoSEQ multiplex PCR, and TCRdb's table has in-frame clones only and misses some. This repertoire comprises 41,000 or so clones; its ten largest clones make up 5% to 8%. Sequencing input: PBMCs. Every receptor here comes from a man aged 30 to 39 in good health and CMV-seronegative.

The V and J genes are TRBV2 and TRBJ1-4, with TRBD1 identical over 12 bases. Trimming cost V 5 bases and J 2 bases; bases outside gene matches: 3. This CDR3 is 16 amino acids long. The germline gives CDR1 SNHLY, CDR2 FYNNEI. The CDR3 DNA reads TGTGCCAGCAGTAGGGACAGGGGGCAGACTAATGAAAAACTGTTTTTT. Protein sequence: CASSRDRGQTNEKLFF.

V and J are TRBV9 and TRBJ1-2, with D possibly TRBD1 on 5 matching bases. Trimming pared 3 bases from V and 1 base from J, leaving 16 bases between. The CDR3 length is 16 residues. Germline V lookup: CDR1 SGDLS, CDR2 YYNGEE. CDR3 region: CASSGATGPVNYGYTF. The CDR3 coding sequence is TGTGCCAGCAGCGGAGCTACAGGACCAGTTAACTATGGCTACACCTTC.

This chain joins TRBV6-1 and TRBJ2-4; TRBD2 might be the D (6 bases). The V gene lost 2 bases and the J gene lost 6 bases, with 17 bases spanning the gap. The CDR3 covers 16 residues. Looked up from germline, CDR1 is MNHNS and CDR2 is SASEGT. In DNA form, the CDR3 reads TGTGCCAGCAGTGAAAGGGCGGGGAGGATGGGAAACATTCAGTACTTC. Protein product: CASSERAGRMGNIQYF.

CDR3 loop: CATLGGRGYTF. In DNA, the CDR3 is TGTGCCACTCTGGGGGGGCGCGGCTACACCTTC. The chain joins TRBV10-3 to TRBJ1-2, with a tentative D call TRBD1 (6 bases). Germline V gene data show CDR1 as ENHRY and CDR2 as SYGVKD. The V end was cut by 10 bases, the J end by 8 bases, with 14 bases between. CDR3 length: 11 amino acids.

This rearrangement joins TRBV25-1 to TRBJ2-7; 7 bases agree with TRBD2. CDR3 size: 14 residues. The V gene's germline CDR1 is MGHDK and CDR2 SYGVNS. V trimming: 4 bases; J trimming: 2 bases; junction bases outside the gene matches: 5. The CDR3 sequence is CASSVGLGAYEQYF. Here the CDR3 DNA reads TGTGCCAGCAGTGTCGGACTAGGGGCCTACGAGCAGTACTTC.

As DNA, the CDR3 is TGTGCCAGCTCACCGAGAGGAGCGACTCAGAACACTGAAGCTTTCTTT. Protein sequence: CASSPRGATQNTEAFF. V usage is TRBV18 and J usage is TRBJ1-1; D gene uncertain. Deletions cut 3 bases from V and 1 base from J, with 15 bases between. The CDR3 loop spans 16 amino acids. Germline-derived CDR1 and CDR2 are KGHSH and LQKENI.

The chain links TRBV5-4 to TRBJ2-7, with 8 bases fitting TRBD2. Looked up from germline, CDR1 is SGHNT and CDR2 is YYREEE (reference sequence). CDR3 length: 14 amino acids. Trimming removed 3 bases from V and 5 bases from J; junction bases left unmatched: 7. The CDR3 loop reads CASSSGTRFNEQYF. For the CDR3, the DNA is TGTGCCAGCAGCTCCGGGACTAGATTTAACGAGCAGTACTTC.

V is TRBV5-6 and J is TRBJ1-1; unclear D gene. Per germline, CDR1 SGHDT and CDR2 YYEEEE. The CDR3 is 15 amino acids. V gave up 5 bases and J gave up 1 base, with 15 bases separating them. In nucleotides, the CDR3 is TGTGCCAGCAGTCGCCCGGCAGGAAAGAACACTGAAGCTTTCTTT. Encoded protein: CASSRPAGKNTEAFF.

The J gene is TRBJ1-1, the V gene TRBV5-6; TRBD1 agrees at 9 bases. After removal of 5 bases from V and 1 base from J, the junction contained 6 bases not matched to a gene. Germline loops: CDR1 SGHDT, CDR2 YYEEEE. The CDR3 runs to 15 residues. The CDR3 DNA reads as TGTGCCAGCAGAAAAACAGGGGGCAAGAACACTGAAGCTTTCTTT. Translated: CASRKTGGKNTEAFF.

CDR3 residues: CASSPPDRTTEAFF. CDR3 coding DNA: TGTGCCAGCAGCCCCCCGGACAGGACCACTGAAGCTTTCTTT. The gene calls are TRBV7-9 and TRBJ1-1, with 7 nucleotides matching TRBD1. Per the germline V gene, CDR1 is SEHNR and CDR2 is FQNEAQ (reference sequence). The trim removed 5 bases at V and 4 bases at J, leaving 7 bases unmatched. This CDR3 is built from 14 residues. Filled out from reference TRBV7-9 and TRBJ1-1, the complete variable domain reads DTGVSQNPRHKITKRGQNVTFRCDPISEHNRLYWYRQTLGQGPEFLTYFQNEAQLEKSRLLSDRFSAERPKGSFSTLEIQRTEQGDSAMYLCASSPPDRTTEAFFGQGTRLTVV.

This chain uses TRBV4-1 with TRBJ2-1; 11 nucleotides line up with TRBD1. V lost 3 bases, J lost 2 bases, and 6 bases stayed unmatched. The CDR3 consists of 17 residues. Germline V CDR1 and CDR2: MGHRA, YSYEKL. This CDR3 reads CASSHLPGQGAYNEQFF. The DNA of the CDR3 is TGCGCCAGCAGCCATCTTCCGGGACAGGGGGCCTACAATGAGCAGTTCTTC.